Shown below are 21 T cell receptor beta chains from a single sample sequenced in a study of CD8 T cells in Susac syndrome (dated by TCRdb to 2018 to 2020). The method behind the library was the immunoSEQ multiplex PCR assay. RNA was extracted using the RNeasy kit, and about 0.5 to 1 ug of the RNA was reverse transcribed with random hexamers. TCRdb took the public reads, trimmed them with fastp at Q25, ran MiXCR for clone calling and kept in-frame beta chains. Each entry is one CDR3 protein sequence, shown with its most common DNA and genes. The sample contains some 140,000 distinct CDR3 sequences, around 95% of them found a single time. The top ten hold 0.15% to 0.2% of the sample. The sample consisted of CD8+ T cells from PBMCs. The receptor source for this set is a human donor with Susac syndrome.

V is TRBV29-1 and J is TRBJ2-1; the D is unclear. CDR3 length: 12 residues. V was shortened by 4 bases and J by 8 bases, with 12 bases between the two germline ends. Germline CDR1 and CDR2: SQVTM and ANQGSEA. The chain's CDR3 is CSVGGLVDEQFF. CDR3 nucleotide sequence: TGCAGCGTTGGGGGTCTCGTAGATGAGCAGTTCTTC.

CDR3 residues: CASSDRQTSNQPQHF. The DNA of the CDR3 is TGTGCCAGCAGCGATCGACAGACTAGCAATCAGCCCCAGCATTTT. This chain uses TRBV2 with TRBJ1-5; possible D gene TRBD1, 5 bases. CDR1 is SNHLY and CDR2 is FYNNEI in the germline V gene. The V end was cut by 6 bases, the J end by 0 bases, with 12 bases between. This CDR3 comprises 15 residues.

The chain carries TRBV30 and TRBJ2-2; no clear D gene. CDR3 length: 11 residues. CDR1 GTSNPN and CDR2 SVGIG come from the germline V gene (reference sequence). The V gene lost 2 bases and the J gene lost 6 bases, with 4 bases spanning the gap. The CDR3 region has the DNA TGTGCCTGGAGTTCCTCCGGGGAGCTGTTTTTT. Protein sequence: CAWSSSGELFF.

The gene calls are TRBV18 and TRBJ2-5; the match to TRBD2 covers 12 bases. Germline V gene data show CDR1 as KGHSH and CDR2 as LQKENI. Losses at the gene ends were 1 base for V and 5 bases for J; bases not matched to a gene: 5. This CDR3 comprises 16 residues. The CDR3 sequence is CASSPRATSGRETQYF. The CDR3 DNA reads TGTGCCAGCTCACCACGGGCCACTAGCGGGAGGGAGACCCAGTACTTC. The whole variable domain, filled in from reference TRBV18 and TRBJ2-5, reads NAGVMQNPRHLVRRRGQEARLRCSPMKGHSHVYWYRQLPEEGLKFMVYLQKENIIDESGMPKERFSAEFPKEGPSILRIQQVVRGDSAAYFCASSPRATSGRETQYFGPGTRLLVL.

About this clonotype itself: The germline gene is not matched at one end of the junction; a read error may be the cause. This sequence joins TRBV2 and TRBJ1-2; TRBD1 is a possible D gene (5 bases). From germline, CDR1 is SNHLY and CDR2 FYNNEI. This CDR3 is built from 10 residues. The CDR3 bases are TGTGCCAGCACCAGCGGGACCCCCGACTTC. Amino acids: CASTSGTPDF.

The chain is built from TRBV15 and TRBJ2-3; D possibly corresponds to TRBD2 (6 bases). The CDR3 is 11 residues long. Germline V CDR1 and CDR2: LNHNV, YYDKDF (reference sequence). V lost 8 bases and J lost 3, with 6 bases in between. Here the CDR3 reads CATAGTDTQYF. DNA for the CDR3: TGTGCCACCGCGGGGACAGATACGCAGTATTTT.

The chain is built from TRBV25-1 and TRBJ1-1, with no clear D. CDR1 is MGHDK, CDR2 SYGVNS, per germline. This CDR3 has 12 amino acids. V lost 9 bases and J lost 1, with 9 bases in between. The CDR3 DNA sequence: TGTGCCAGTAGACAAGCGAACACTGAAGCTTTCTTT. Amino acid sequence: CASRQANTEAFF. The full variable domain, in which reference TRBV25-1 and TRBJ1-1 provide the parts outside the CDR3, is EADIYQTPRYLVIGTGKKITLECSQTMGHDKMYWYQQDPGMELHLIHYSYGVNSTEKGDLSSESTVSRIRTEHFPLTLESARPSHTSQYLCASRQANTEAFFGQGTRLTVV.

The chain joins TRBV29-1 to TRBJ2-1; D gene ambiguous. The germline gives CDR1 SQVTM, CDR2 ANQGSEA. V shed 5 bases and J shed 0 bases, with 14 bases lying between them. This CDR3 contains 15 residues. The CDR3 bases are TGCAGCGTTCCCTACAGTCACAGCTCCTACAATGAGCAGTTCTTC. Translation gives CSVPYSHSSYNEQFF.

The chain has TRBV3-1 and TRBJ2-1; 9 positions agree with TRBD2. Trimming removed 1 base from V and 5 bases from J; junction bases left unmatched: 6. Germline assignment: CDR1 LGHDT and CDR2 YNNKEL (reference sequence). CDR3 length equals 16 residues. In DNA, the CDR3 is TGTGCCAGCAGCCAAGCCGGGACTAGCCTCAACAATGAGCAGTTCTTC. Its translation: CASSQAGTSLNNEQFF.

The J gene is TRBJ1-2, the V gene TRBV5-1, with D possibly matching TRBD1 (5 bases). This CDR3 contains 13 residues. V lost 5 bases and J 4 bases, leaving 12 bases between the germline ends. Germline CDR1 reads SGHRS; CDR2 reads YFSETQ. CDR3 sequence reads: CASRTGRGYGYTF. CDR3 sequence (DNA): TGCGCCAGCAGAACAGGAAGAGGCTATGGCTACACCTTC.

The rearrangement uses TRBV12-5 and TRBJ2-5; TRBD1 is a possible D gene (6 bases). The CDR3 extends over 14 amino acids. Trimming took 2 bases from V and 3 from J, leaving 10 bases between them. Germline CDR1 and CDR2: LGHNT and FRNRAP. CDR3 coding DNA: TGTGCTAGTGGTTTGCGTGGGGGCGAAGAGACCCAGTACTTC. It codes for CASGLRGGEETQYF.

The genes are TRBV30 and TRBJ1-1; D is unclear. Germline CDR1 reads GTSNPN; CDR2 reads SVGIG (reference sequence). CDR3 length: 12 amino acids. Trimming pared 2 bases from V and 1 base from J, leaving 5 bases between. CDR3 residues: CAWSSWNTEAFF. The DNA for the CDR3 is TGTGCCTGGAGTTCATGGAACACTGAAGCTTTCTTT.

This chain uses TRBV4-1 with TRBJ2-2, with D possibly being TRBD1 (5 bases). V dropped 1 base and J dropped 5 bases, with 11 bases sitting between them. The CDR3 covers 15 residues. The germline V gene encodes CDR1 MGHRA and CDR2 YSYEKL. In DNA, the CDR3 is TGCGCCAGCAGCCAAGGACAGCTGATGACCGGGGAGCTGTTTTTT. It translates to CASSQGQLMTGELFF.

V is TRBV6-5 and J is TRBJ2-7; perhaps D is TRBD1 or TRBD2 (5 bases each). CDR1 and CDR2 from the germline V gene are MNHEY and SVGAGI. There are 13 residues in the CDR3. V was shortened by 0 bases and J by 5 bases, with 8 bases between the two germline ends. The CDR3 sequence is CASSYSGDDEQYF. Written as DNA, the CDR3 is TGTGCCAGCAGTTACTCCGGGGACGACGAGCAGTACTTC.

V gene TRBV28 combines with J gene TRBJ1-2, with a possible D match to TRBD1 (6 bases). CDR3 length equals 14 residues. CDR1 MDHEN and CDR2 SYDVKM come from the germline V gene. Trimming left V 5 bases short and J 6 bases short, with 16 bases between. CDR3 sequence: CASSPRVAGDGYTF. CDR3 nucleotide sequence: TGTGCCAGCAGTCCGAGAGTGGCAGGGGATGGCTACACCTTC.

V and J are TRBV9 and TRBJ2-1; either TRBD1 or TRBD2 may supply D (7 bases each). Trimming took 4 bases from V and 6 from J, leaving 20 bases between them. The CDR3 is made up of 16 amino acids. Germline CDR1 is SGDLS and CDR2 is YYNGEE. The CDR3 nucleotides read TGTGCCAGCAGCCCAGGGGTCAGGGGGGGAGGCAATGAGCAGTTCTTC. Residues: CASSPGVRGGGNEQFF.

The rearrangement uses TRBV7-9 and TRBJ2-7; 7 bases align to TRBD1. Germline CDR1 and CDR2: SEHNR and FQNEAQ (reference sequence). This CDR3 spans 15 amino acids. Trimming at V came to 1 base and at J to 0 bases, leaving 3 bases not matched to a gene. The chain's CDR3 is CASSLGTGDSYEQYF. In DNA form, the CDR3 reads TGTGCCAGCAGCTTAGGGACAGGAGACTCCTACGAGCAGTACTTC.

The genes are TRBV28 and TRBJ2-2; D is unresolved. CDR1 and CDR2 from the germline V gene are MDHEN and SYDVKM. Trimming removed 4 bases from V and 3 bases from J, with 3 bases in between. This CDR3 contains 12 residues. This CDR3 is CASSWYTGELFF. DNA for the CDR3: TGTGCCAGCAGTTGGTACACCGGGGAGCTGTTTTTT.

This clonotype was recorded a few times. The CDR3 is CASSQLDRGYEQYF. For the CDR3, the DNA is TGTGCCAGCAGCCAATTGGACAGGGGATACGAGCAGTACTTC. The chain employs TRBV14 and TRBJ2-7, with 9 positions matching TRBD1. V dropped 2 bases and J dropped 4; count of bases not matched to a gene: 3. The V gene's germline CDR1 is SGHDN and CDR2 FVKESK. The CDR3 runs to 14 residues.

V gene TRBV28 combines with J gene TRBJ1-5; 9 bases agree with TRBD1. CDR1 is MDHEN and CDR2 is SYDVKM in the germline V gene. V lost 7 bases, J lost 1 base, and 2 bases stayed unmatched. The CDR3 consists of 14 residues. This CDR3 is CASTTGGSNQPQHF. The CDR3 DNA reads as TGTGCCAGCACGACAGGGGGGAGCAATCAGCCCCAGCATTTT.

The CDR3: CASSLTAVAYGYTF. The DNA for the CDR3 is TGTGCCAGCAGCTTAACTGCCGTCGCTTATGGCTACACCTTC. This sequence joins TRBV11-2 and TRBJ1-2, with D unclear. The V end lost 2 bases, the J end lost 5 bases, and 12 bases lay between the germline ends. Per germline, CDR1 SGHAT and CDR2 FQNNGV. The CDR3 consists of 14 residues.